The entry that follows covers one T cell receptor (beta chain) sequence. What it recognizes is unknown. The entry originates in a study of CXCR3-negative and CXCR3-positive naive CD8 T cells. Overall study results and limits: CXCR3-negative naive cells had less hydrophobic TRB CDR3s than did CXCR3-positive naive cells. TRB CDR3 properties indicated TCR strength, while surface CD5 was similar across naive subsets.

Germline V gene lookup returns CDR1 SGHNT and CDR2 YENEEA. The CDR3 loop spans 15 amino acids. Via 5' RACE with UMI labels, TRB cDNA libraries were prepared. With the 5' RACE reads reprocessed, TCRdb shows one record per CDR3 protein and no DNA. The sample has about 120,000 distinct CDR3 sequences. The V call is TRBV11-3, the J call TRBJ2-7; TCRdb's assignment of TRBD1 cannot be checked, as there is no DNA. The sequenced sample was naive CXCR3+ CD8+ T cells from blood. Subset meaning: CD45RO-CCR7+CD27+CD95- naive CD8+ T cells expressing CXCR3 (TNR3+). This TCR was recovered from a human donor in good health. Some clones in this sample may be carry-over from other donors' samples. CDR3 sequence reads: CASSLKGTDDYAQYF.